The 13 T cell receptor beta chains in this list originate from one sample, sequenced in a study of shared clonotypes between healthy human individuals (dated by TCRdb to 2020 to 2022). Library creation used the immunoSEQ multiplex PCR assay. The table was pulled from immuneACCESS by TCRdb, which kept in-frame rearrangements only. Such tables lose some clones; where checked, under half of the loss comes from unresolved V genes, and the rest has no known cause. The sample table contains some 630,000 clones; only one count was recorded for less than 80% of them. Of the sample, less than 2% falls within the top ten clones. The specimen was memory CD4+ T cells sorted from blood. Explained via the paper, the cell subset or site label denotes: CD45RA-negative fraction. Receptors originate from a woman aged 25 to 39 in good health.

This chain connects TRBV18 to TRBJ1-2, with 11 bases fitting TRBD1. Trimming took 5 bases from V and 8 from J; bases not matched to a gene: 4. CDR1 is KGHSH, CDR2 LQKENI, per germline. The CDR3 runs 13 residues. The CDR3 loop reads CASSAGTGGGYTF. The CDR3 DNA is TGTGCCAGCTCAGCGGGGACAGGGGGAGGCTACACCTTC.

There are a few counts of this clone. The chain joins TRBV7-9 to TRBJ2-1; tentative D call: TRBD1 (6 bases). Germline lookup yields CDR1 SEHNR and CDR2 FQNEAQ (reference sequence). The CDR3 is 16 residues long. The germline V and J ends were trimmed by 5 bases and 7 bases, with 21 bases remaining between them. Here the CDR3 reads CASSAFGGGRGNEQFF. The DNA for the CDR3 is TGTGCCAGCAGCGCCTTTGGGGGCGGTAGAGGTAATGAGCAGTTCTTC.

This clone has just a few counts. V gene TRBV2 combines with J gene TRBJ1-5; D is perhaps TRBD1 (6 bases). Trimming left V 6 bases short and J 2 bases short, with 14 bases between. The CDR3 is 15 residues long. Germline loops: CDR1 SNHLY, CDR2 FYNNEI. The CDR3 DNA is TGTGCCAGCAGGGCAGGGGTGGTAGGCAATCAGCCCCAGCATTTT. It specifies CASRAGVVGNQPQHF.

This chain links TRBV7-6 with TRBJ2-1; D not certain. V dropped 3 bases and J dropped 4 bases, with 16 bases sitting between them. Germline V lookup: CDR1 SGHVS, CDR2 FNYEAQ. The CDR3 spans 16 residues. The CDR3 DNA reads as TGTGCCAGCAGCTTTACTGGTGTGCCGGGTTACAATGAGCAGTTCTTC. Amino acids: CASSFTGVPGYNEQFF.

The chain couples TRBV19 to TRBJ2-7; 11 nucleotides match TRBD1. This CDR3 contains 13 residues. In germline, CDR1 is LNHDA, CDR2 SQIVND (reference sequence). J gave up 7 bases and V 7 bases, and 6 bases lay outside the gene matches. CDR3: CASTGQGAKEQYF. The DNA of the CDR3 is TGTGCCAGTACCGGACAGGGGGCGAAAGAGCAGTACTTC.

This clone was seen ten or more times. V is TRBV11-3 and J is TRBJ2-3; no reliable D call. The CDR3 loop spans 13 amino acids. The V gene's germline CDR1 is SGHNT and CDR2 YENEEA. V was clipped by 5 bases and J by 6 bases, with 12 bases between them. The CDR3 sequence: CASSPPQSDTQYF. For the CDR3, the DNA is TGTGCCAGCAGCCCACCACAGTCCGATACGCAGTATTTT. Full variable domain (missing parts from reference TRBV11-3 and TRBJ2-3): EAGVVQSPRYKIIEKKQPVAFWCNPISGHNTLYWYLQNLGQGPELLIRYENEEAVDDSQLPKDRFSAERLKGVDSTLKIQPAELGDSAVYLCASSPPQSDTQYFGPGTRLTVL.

Here the CDR3 reads CASSFEGRTQPQHF. CDR3 nucleotide sequence: TGTGCCAGCAGTTTCGAGGGTCGGACTCAGCCCCAGCATTTT. J is TRBJ1-5 and V is TRBV28; D unresolved. Germline CDR1 reads MDHEN; CDR2 reads SYDVKM. The CDR3 length is 14 residues. V was cut by 3 bases and J by 6 bases, with 12 bases left in between.

The V gene is TRBV19, the J gene TRBJ1-2, with 10 bases lining up with TRBD1. The J segment lost 4 bases and the V segment lost 4 bases, leaving 9 bases of the junction unmatched. The length of the CDR3 is 16 residues. Germline CDR1 reads LNHDA; CDR2 reads SQIVND (reference sequence). DNA of the CDR3: TGTGCCAGTAGTACGACCGGGACAGGGGTTACCTATGGCTACACCTTC. Translated, it gives CASSTTGTGVTYGYTF.

A few counts support this clone. The CDR3 DNA follows: TGTGCCAGCAGCCAGCAACAGGGGGCAAGTAGCGAGCAGTACTTC. Translated: CASSQQQGASSEQYF. The rearrangement links TRBV28 to TRBJ2-7; 9 nucleotides align to TRBD1. With 6 bases clipped from V and 6 bases from J, the junction kept 12 bases outside the gene matches. CDR3 length: 15 residues. The germline V gene has CDR1 MDHEN and CDR2 SYDVKM.

The CDR3: CASSVAWEEGDNQPQHF. CDR3 DNA: TGTGCCAGCAGCGTAGCTTGGGAAGAGGGGGACAATCAGCCCCAGCATTTT. The J gene is TRBJ1-5, the V gene TRBV9, with a weak D call TRBD1 (6 bases). Germline values: CDR1 SGDLS, CDR2 YYNGEE. This CDR3 comprises 17 residues. V was cut by 0 bases and J by 3 bases, with 16 bases left in between.

This clone was recorded only once. The chain links TRBV5-1 to TRBJ2-7; 16 nucleotides align to TRBD2. This CDR3 is built from 16 residues. J was trimmed by 7 bases and V by 3 bases; bases with no gene match: 7. CDR1 is SGHRS, CDR2 YFSETQ, per germline. Here the CDR3 DNA reads TGCGCCAGCAGCTCGGGACTAGCGGGAGGGCCTGGAGAGCAGTACTTC. This sequence encodes CASSSGLAGGPGEQYF.

The rearrangement uses TRBV2 and TRBJ2-7, with TRBD1 matching 9 bases. CDR1 is SNHLY and CDR2 is FYNNEI in the germline V gene. The CDR3 loop spans 14 amino acids. V gave up 7 bases and J gave up 4 bases; unmatched junction bases: 8. The CDR3 loop reads CASTTGTGRYEQYF. The DNA of the CDR3 is TGTGCCAGCACCACCGGGACAGGGAGGTACGAGCAGTACTTC.

This clone appeared a few times. The CDR3 DNA sequence: TGTGCCAGCAGTTTTGGCCACAGGGGGCTCATTGGCAATCAGCCCCAGCATTTT. Its protein product is CASSFGHRGLIGNQPQHF. V and J are TRBV28 and TRBJ1-5, with 9 bases fitting TRBD1. Germline V gene lookup returns CDR1 MDHEN and CDR2 SYDVKM. V lost 3 bases, J lost 2 bases, and 11 bases stayed unmatched. The CDR3 length is 18 residues.